This T cell receptor beta chain was sequenced for a study of blood T cell repertoires in COVID-19. Across the study: Acute and convalescent COVID-19 specimens originated in the United States, Italy and Spain.

Authors' analysis steps: Amplification of reference gene primers was used by the study to estimate nucleated cell counts. Measured with immunoSEQ multiplex PCR; TCRdb has only the in-frame clones, and not every one. D and trimming were read from the DNA, whereas the V and J calls and clone size are those reported in that table. Found here are 290,000 or so clones, approximately 86% of them singletons; the top ten hold approximately 2.4%. This clone was detected only once. Trimming removed 5 bases at V and 7 bases at J, with 15 bases between. CDR3 length equals 13 residues. Germline V gene data show CDR1 as SNHLY and CDR2 as FYNNEI.

Material for sequencing was peripheral blood. The TCR sequence derives from a man between 18 and 29 years old with active or convalescent COVID-19. J is TRBJ2-7 and V is TRBV2; tentatively, D is TRBD1 (5 bases). CDR3 sequence (DNA): TGTGCCAGCAGTCCAGACAGAGCCGGGGAGCAGTACTTC. It codes for CASSPDRAGEQYF.